This TCR beta chain emerged from a study of cytomegalovirus exposure and HLA in healthy donors. The junction had 6 bases not matched to a gene; V was cut back by 4 bases and J by 8 bases. Germline lookup yields CDR1 SGHRS and CDR2 YFSETQ. This CDR3 spans 16 amino acids. The PCR ran on 60 Vbeta and 13 Jbeta primers. The assay was immunoSEQ multiplex PCR, and TCRdb's table has in-frame clones only and misses some. The data show 200,000 to 250,000 clones, approximately 81% seen once. The gene calls are TRBV5-1 and TRBJ2-2, with 15 bases identical to TRBD2. Sample: PBMCs. This sequence was found in a girl aged 2 to 9 in good health and CMV-seronegative. In DNA, the CDR3 is TGCGCCAGCAGCCCGTGGACTAGCGGGGGGGCAGGGGAGCTGTTTTTT. Amino acid sequence: CASSPWTSGGAGELFF. The full variable domain, in which reference TRBV5-1 and TRBJ2-2 provide the parts outside the CDR3, is KAGVTQTPRYLIKTRGQQVTLSCSPISGHRSVSWYQQTPGQGLQFLFEYFSETQRNKGNFPGRFSGRQFSNSRSEMNVSTLELGDSALYLCASSPWTSGGAGELFFGEGSRLTVL.